Listed below are T cell receptor beta chains from one sample, sequenced in a study of blood T cell repertoires in COVID-19. Sequencing used immunoSEQ multiplex PCR; TCRdb keeps in-frame clones, though not all of them. The data show over 250,000 clones, with over 75% seen just once and approximately 12% held by the top ten. Sequences were obtained from peripheral blood. The receptors here all came from a human donor in a cohort sampled during active COVID-19. Each CDR3 is given with its conserved first and last residue. The D gene is left open where the match is weak. Size tells how often a clone was seen (once, few, many) or the class of an expanded clone, and some rows leave it out.

>once|TRBJ2-2|TRBV4-2|-
CASSQRQRAPTGELFF
TGTGCCAGCAGCCAGCGACAGCGGGCGCCCACCGGGGAGCTGTTTTTT
>-|TRBJ2-3|TRBV20-1|TRBD2
CSAESGRVQYF
TGCAGTGCCGAGAGCGGGAGGGTGCAGTATTTT
>-|TRBJ1-1|TRBV25-1|TRBD1
CASSGTGQEAFF
TGTGCCAGCAGTGGGACAGGGCAGGAAGCTTTCTTT
>few|TRBJ1-3|TRBV2|-
CASSEPQGYGNTIYF
TGTGCCAGCAGTGAACCCCAGGGTTACGGAAACACCATATATTTT
>-|TRBJ2-6|TRBV5-1|-
CASGRTGANVLTF
TGCGCCAGCGGGAGAACTGGGGCCAACGTCCTGACTTTC
>-|TRBJ2-1|TRBV7-2|-
CASSLAGFNEQFF
TGTGCCAGCAGCTTGGCAGGGTTCAATGAGCAGTTCTTC
>-|TRBJ2-7|TRBV7-2|TRBD2
CASSSSRGPSGSFYEQYF
TGTGCCAGCAGCTCCTCAAGGGGCCCTAGCGGGAGTTTCTACGAGCAGTACTTC
>-|TRBJ2-1|TRBV7-2|TRBD2
CASSHPGGFGSYNEQFF
TGTGCCAGCAGCCACCCCGGGGGGTTTGGGTCCTACAATGAGCAGTTCTTC
>-|TRBJ2-7|TRBV12-5|TRBD2
CASGSTHLAGENYEQYF
TGTGCTAGTGGTTCAACCCACTTAGCGGGAGAAAACTACGAGCAGTACTTC
>-|TRBJ1-3|TRBV7-9|TRBD1
CASTRDRSSSGNTIYF
TGTGCCAGCACTCGGGACAGGTCCTCCTCTGGAAACACCATATATTTT
>-|TRBJ2-7|TRBV28|-
CASSLIGGPPSSYEQYF
TGTGCCAGCAGTTTAATTGGGGGCCCTCCGTCATCCTACGAGCAGTACTTC
>once|TRBJ2-7|TRBV6-2/TRBV6-3|TRBD1
CASTPWGTDYEQYF
TGTGCCAGCACCCCATGGGGGACAGACTACGAGCAGTACTTC
>-|TRBJ1-1|TRBV6-2/TRBV6-3|-
CASSYPRRGRSVEAFF
TGTGCCAGCAGTTACCCCCGTAGAGGGCGCTCGGTCGAAGCTTTCTTT
>-|TRBJ2-5|TRBV29-1|TRBD2
CSVAAGAPAETQYF
TGCAGCGTTGCGGCGGGAGCCCCTGCGGAGACCCAGTACTTC
>once|TRBJ2-1|TRBV7-9|-
CASSFLLEDNEQFF
TGTGCCAGCAGCTTCCTGTTAGAAGACAATGAGCAGTTCTTC
>few|TRBJ1-1|TRBV28|-
CASSPGTFGTFF
TGTGCCAGCAGTCCAGGGACTTTTGGAACTTTCTTT
>-|TRBJ1-2|TRBV27|-
CASSLQGSYGYTF
TGTGCCAGCAGTTTACAGGGGTCCTATGGCTACACCTTC
>-|TRBJ2-7|TRBV18|-
CASSYSAGVSYEQYF
TGTGCCAGCTCATATTCGGCAGGGGTTTCCTACGAGCAGTACTTC
>-|TRBJ2-1|TRBV4-1|-
CASSQDGLSYNEQFF
TGCGCCAGCAGCCAAGACGGACTGTCCTACAATGAGCAGTTCTTC
>-|TRBJ2-1|TRBV6-5|TRBD2
CATKAGGPFNEQFF
TGTGCCACAAAAGCGGGAGGGCCCTTCAATGAGCAGTTCTTC
>-|TRBJ1-3|TRBV7-2|-
CASSLDPAGSGNTIYF
TGTGCCAGCAGCTTAGATCCAGCGGGTTCTGGAAACACCATATATTTT
>few|TRBJ2-7|TRBV25-1|TRBD1
CASSEGQVSSYEQYF
TGTGCCAGCAGTGAGGGACAGGTGAGCTCCTACGAGCAGTACTTC
>-|TRBJ2-5|TRBV5-1|TRBD2
CASSDRLAGLLRYQETQYF
TGCGCCAGCAGCGACCGACTAGCGGGGCTTCTACGGTACCAAGAGACCCAGTACTTC
>-|TRBJ2-1|TRBV12-3/TRBV12-4|-
CASSFLGGEQFF
TGTGCCAGCAGTTTTTTAGGAGGTGAGCAGTTCTTC
>-|TRBJ1-2|TRBV19|-
CASWGGINYGYTF
TGTGCCAGTTGGGGCGGAATTAACTATGGCTACACCTTC
>once|TRBJ1-2|TRBV6-2/TRBV6-3|-
CASSYTADGYTF
TGTGCCAGCAGTTACACAGCCGATGGCTACACCTTC
>-|TRBJ2-1|TRBV7-8|TRBD2
CASSRDAGLAVNYNEQFF
TGTGCCAGCAGCCGAGATGCGGGACTAGCGGTTAACTACAATGAGCAGTTCTTC
>-|TRBJ2-7|TRBV4-2|-
CASSQDRRERSYEQYF
TGTGCCAGCAGCCAAGATAGGAGAGAACGGTCCTACGAGCAGTACTTC
>-|TRBJ2-5|TRBV7-2|-
CASSLGWARRQLQETQYF
TGTGCCAGCAGCTTGGGCTGGGCCCGGCGACAGTTGCAAGAGACCCAGTACTTC
>-|TRBJ2-5|TRBV10-3|-
CAISDPGGTQYF
TGTGCCATCAGTGACCCCGGGGGGACCCAGTACTTC
>-|TRBJ1-2|TRBV24-1|-
CATSDHQGYGYTF
TGTGCCACCAGTGATCATCAGGGGTATGGCTACACCTTC
>-|TRBJ1-4|TRBV19|-
CASSGMEKLFF
TGTGCCAGTAGCGGGATGGAAAAACTGTTTTTT
>few|TRBJ1-1|TRBV7-8|TRBD1
CAIGTGAGTEAFF
TGTGCCATCGGGACAGGGGCGGGCACTGAAGCTTTCTTT
>once|TRBJ2-1|TRBV19|TRBD1
CASRGQGAYNEQFF
TGTGCCAGTAGGGGACAGGGAGCCTACAATGAGCAGTTCTTC
>-|TRBJ1-6|TRBV5-6|-
CASSLDGYSPLHF
TGTGCCAGCAGCTTGGACGGGTATTCACCCCTCCACTTT
>-|TRBJ1-1|TRBV5-1|-
CASSFSQGGTEAFF
TGCGCCAGCAGCTTCTCCCAGGGAGGCACTGAAGCTTTCTTT
>-|TRBJ2-1|TRBV14|-
CASSKGQPSYYNEQFF
TGTGCCAGCAGTAAAGGACAGCCTTCCTACTACAATGAGCAGTTCTTC
>-|TRBJ2-1|TRBV3-1/TRBV3-2|TRBD2
CASSQGRGTYNEQFF
TGTGCCAGCAGCCAAGGGCGGGGGACCTACAATGAGCAGTTCTTC
>-|TRBJ2-7|TRBV5-4|-
CASSLGDTFYEQYF
TGTGCCAGCAGCTTGGGGGACACCTTCTACGAGCAGTACTTC
>once|TRBJ2-1|TRBV3-1/TRBV3-2|TRBD2
CASSPTGTSGFIYNEQFF
TGTGCCAGCAGCCCTACCGGGACTAGCGGTTTTATTTACAATGAGCAGTTCTTC
>once|TRBJ2-6|TRBV2|-
CASKESGANVLTF
TGTGCCAGCAAGGAGTCTGGGGCCAACGTCCTGACTTTC
>-|TRBJ2-3|TRBV24-1|-
CATSEPGTSDTQYF
TGTGCCACCAGTGAGCCAGGCACATCAGATACGCAGTATTTT
>-|TRBJ2-3|TRBV11-3|-
CASSPLSSTDTQYF
TGTGCCAGCAGCCCCCTATCCTCCACAGATACGCAGTATTTT
>-|TRBJ2-7|TRBV6-5|TRBD1
CASRPGGSYEQYF
TGTGCCAGCAGACCAGGGGGCTCCTACGAGCAGTACTTC
>-|TRBJ1-3|TRBV7-3|TRBD1
CASSLGDSSGNTIYF
TGTGCCAGCAGCTTAGGGGACAGCTCTGGAAACACCATATATTTT
>-|TRBJ2-3|TRBV3-1/TRBV3-2|TRBD2
CASSQDRLAGMDTQYF
TGTGCCAGCAGCCAAGACCGGCTAGCGGGAATGGATACGCAGTATTTT
>-|TRBJ2-7|TRBV9|-
CASSVADTPSYEQYF
TGTGCCAGCAGCGTAGCGGACACCCCCTCCTACGAGCAGTACTTC
>-|TRBJ2-2|TRBV28|TRBD1
CASSPTGFETGELFF
TGTGCCAGCAGCCCGACAGGGTTTGAAACCGGGGAGCTGTTTTTT
>-|TRBJ2-2|TRBV2|TRBD2
CASSVFSGTAGELFF
TGTGCCAGCAGTGTATTTAGCGGGACGGCCGGGGAGCTGTTTTTT
>-|TRBJ1-6|TRBV5-4|TRBD1
CASSKRQGNNSPLHF
TGTGCCAGCAGTAAACGACAGGGAAATAATTCACCCCTCCACTTT
>-|TRBJ2-7|TRBV11-2|TRBD2
CASSLVREPSYEQYF
TGTGCCAGCAGCTTAGTGCGGGAGCCGAGTTACGAGCAGTACTTC
>-|TRBJ2-7|TRBV10-2|TRBD2
CASSLTSGRASSYEQYF
TGCGCCAGCAGCCTGACTAGCGGGAGGGCCTCTTCCTACGAGCAGTACTTC
>-|TRBJ1-2|TRBV5-1|-
CASSLQGGESTF
TGCGCCAGCAGCCTACAGGGTGGGGAATCCACCTTC
>once|TRBJ1-1|TRBV5-1|-
CASSAGIMNTEAFF
TGCGCCAGCAGCGCGGGGATTATGAACACTGAAGCTTTCTTT
>-|TRBJ1-5|TRBV6-5|-
CASSYRRGGNQPQHF
TGTGCCAGCAGTTACCGCAGAGGAGGCAATCAGCCCCAGCATTTT
>medium-sized|TRBJ1-4|TRBV28|-
CASSLLRGKLFF
TGTGCCAGCAGTTTACTCAGGGGAAAACTGTTTTTT
>-|TRBJ2-7|TRBV7-2|TRBD2
CASSIRGGSEYEQYF
TGTGCCAGCAGCATCCGGGGGGGGAGTGAATACGAGCAGTACTTC
>-|TRBJ1-1|TRBV5-5|TRBD1
CASEGQAFEAFF
TGTGCCAGCGAGGGACAGGCCTTTGAAGCTTTCTTT
>-|TRBJ2-3|TRBV4-2|-
CASSQDPSGTDTQYF
TGTGCCAGCAGCCAAGATCCTAGCGGCACAGATACGCAGTATTTT
>-|TRBJ2-2|TRBV5-1|-
CASSLVQTAGGELFF
TGCGCCAGCAGCTTGGTTCAGACAGCGGGCGGGGAGCTGTTTTTT